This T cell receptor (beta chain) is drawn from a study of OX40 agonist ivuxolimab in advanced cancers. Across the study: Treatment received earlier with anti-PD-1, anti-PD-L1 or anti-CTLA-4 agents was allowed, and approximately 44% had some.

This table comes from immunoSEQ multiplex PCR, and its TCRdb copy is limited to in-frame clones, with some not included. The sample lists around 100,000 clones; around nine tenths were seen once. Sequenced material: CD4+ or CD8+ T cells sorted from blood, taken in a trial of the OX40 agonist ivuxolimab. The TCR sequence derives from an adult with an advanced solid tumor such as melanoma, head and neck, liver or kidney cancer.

The CDR3 is CASSLRRGSGANVLTF. CDR3 nucleotide sequence: TGTGCCAGCAGTTTAAGGAGGGGGAGTGGGGCCAACGTCCTGACTTTC. V is TRBV28 and J is TRBJ2-6; D could derive from TRBD1 or TRBD2 (6 bases each). The germline gives CDR1 MDHEN, CDR2 SYDVKM. Trimming pared 2 bases from V and 3 bases from J, leaving 11 bases between. This CDR3 has 16 amino acids.